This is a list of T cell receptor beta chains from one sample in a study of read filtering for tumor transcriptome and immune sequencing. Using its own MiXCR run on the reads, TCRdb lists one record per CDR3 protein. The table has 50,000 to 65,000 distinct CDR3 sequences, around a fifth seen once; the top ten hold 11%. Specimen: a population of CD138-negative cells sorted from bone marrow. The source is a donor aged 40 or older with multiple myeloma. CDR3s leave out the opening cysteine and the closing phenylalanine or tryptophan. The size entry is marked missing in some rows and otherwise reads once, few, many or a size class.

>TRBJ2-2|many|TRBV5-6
ASSPPSGRAVNTGELF
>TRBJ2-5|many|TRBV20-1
SATRASRETQY
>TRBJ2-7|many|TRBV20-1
SPLTGTGTYEQY
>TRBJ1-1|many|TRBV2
ASSEREHGTEAF
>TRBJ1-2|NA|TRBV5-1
ASSLTSGTASYGYT
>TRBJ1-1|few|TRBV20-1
SAAGDSVAF
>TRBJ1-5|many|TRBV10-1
ASSPPSGTGKVNQPQH
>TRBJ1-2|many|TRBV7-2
ASSLAGGGYGYT
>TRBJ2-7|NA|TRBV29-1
SVEQGNTYEQY
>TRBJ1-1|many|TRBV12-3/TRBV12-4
ASSSRRAGTEAF
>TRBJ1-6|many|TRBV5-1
ASSASSSESSPLH
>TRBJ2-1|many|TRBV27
ASSSGSDSTYYNEQF
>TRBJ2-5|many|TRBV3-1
ASSRRRGTSGQETQY